This TCR beta chain was captured by sequencing in a study of T cells after yellow fever vaccination. Study-level findings and limits: Post-booster reappearance was seen for most primary-vaccination clones (96% CD4, about 90% CD8). Relatively few clonotypes were ones that appeared in both CD4 and CD8 compartments.

Synthesis of TCR cDNA relied on 5'RACE template switching, which attached a universal primer site and UMIs. Using its own MiXCR run on the 5' RACE reads, TCRdb lists one record per CDR3 protein. In the table there are 400,000 or so distinct CDR3 sequences, 11% of which are singletons. Concerning this clonotype: Antigen: not known.

This CDR3 contains 14 residues. Trimming stripped 6 bases from V and 2 bases from J, with 12 bases between. Germline lookup yields CDR1 LNHDA and CDR2 SQIVND (reference sequence). The gene calls are TRBV19 and TRBJ2-3; unclear D gene. The TCR sequence derives from a man aged 18 to 29 who received the YFV17D yellow fever vaccine. The sequencing here drew on PBMCs, taken on the day of the first yellow fever vaccination. CDR3 sequence: CASSLQSLTDTQYF. The CDR3 DNA reads as TGTGCCAGTAGCCTACAGAGCCTCACAGATACGCAGTATTTT.